Given below is one T cell receptor beta chain in context. The antigen it recognizes is unknown. The record has no base qualities; no much larger clone is one base away. This sample is part of a study of shared clonotypes between healthy human individuals (dated by TCRdb to 2019 to 2021). About the investigation overall: The cohort comprised a couple of women and a few men aged 18 to 49 years. Between about 0.94 and 10 billion PBMCs per donor were obtained by leukapheresis. To increase sequencing depth and limit assay-specific biases, different laboratories used diverse techniques to prepare libraries and sequence TCR repertoires. The study deeply sequenced blood TCR repertoires of about 5 healthy adults to estimate repertoire size and the extent of clonotype sharing between individuals. For each donor, three plates each were used for CD4 naive and CD4 memory, two plates were used for CD8 naive, and one plate was used for CD8 memory.

Using the deep immunoSEQ assay, TCR CDR3 regions were amplified from genomic DNA by multiplex PCR. For each cell subset, the extracted genomic DNA was distributed evenly across all wells of several immunoSEQ 96-well plates, and each plate served as one replicate. For sorted subsets, each replicate PCR was loaded with roughly 200 ng genomic DNA, equivalent to some 27,000 T cell genomes. Purified libraries were measured with a Qubit 3.0 fluorometer, size-checked on a Bioanalyzer 2100, and measured again with the KAPA Library Quantification kit. Every immunoSEQ 96-well plate was sequenced on a dedicated single-read 150-cycle Illumina NextSeq 550 flow cell. The study's own analysis went as follows. Because the immunoSEQ output included only junctional sequences and no quality scores, the filtering could not be the same as the filtering used for full-length reads. Sequences were annotated with PyIR, a Python wrapper for IgBLAST v1.9, and V/J genes and CDR3 were assigned using IMGT germline references. Reads were removed for weak V/J assignments (E-value above 1e-6), missing CDR3, stop codons, out-of-frame junctions, or ambiguous translated residues. V3J clonotypes were defined by identical inferred V gene, J gene, and CDR3 amino acid sequence. Percentage overlap between repertoires was computed as shared unique clonotypes divided by the size of the smaller repertoire. Richness of each repertoire was evaluated using RTK rarefaction, the Chao1 estimator, and Recon v2.1 estimates of unobserved clonotypes. OLGA was used to compute generation probabilities for all TCRbeta clonotypes that the gDNA method yielded from a handful of donors. Drawn from immuneACCESS, this table holds only the in-frame rearrangements with V and J called that TCRdb kept. Clones are partly lost; checked studies trace under half to an unresolved V gene and leave the rest unexplained. The V and J calls and clone size were taken over from that table, and D and trimming were inferred from the DNA. Present in this sample are under 600,000 clones, 95% to 98% of which were seen just once. 0.3% of the sample rests with the top ten.

CD8 naive samples were CD45RO-negative cells positively selected for CCR7, giving a CD45RA+CCR7+ population that excluded TemRA cells. Donors were healthy HIV-negative adults with no recently reported acute infections or vaccinations. Every donor was a Caucasian adult residing in Nashville, Tennessee, USA. Blood was obtained by leukapheresis, after which PBMCs were separated by Ficoll-Histopaque density gradient centrifugation and cryopreserved in liquid nitrogen vapor phase. Purity and quantity of every magnetically sorted T cell population were checked by analytical flow cytometry. Each sorted fraction had its genomic DNA isolated and then quantified by UV absorbance on a Nanodrop 2000c. Overall study results and their limits: About 5% of naive CD4, 3.5% of naive CD8, approximately 2.2% of memory CD4, and roughly 0.4% of memory CD8 clonotypes were shared across several donors. Incomplete sequencing was indicated by rarefaction of sorted-subset datasets, despite the large sequencing depth. Pairwise subsampling indicated that sequencing depth was expected to affect the degree of clonotype sharing among donors. Naive subsets generally had larger estimated clonotype richness than memory subsets did. Sampling was restricted to blood, and TCR repertoires in tissues likely differ from the TCR repertoires found in blood. The genetic and exposure-history diversity represented was limited by the small number of donors. Compared with non-shared clonotypes, clonotypes shared by all four sorted-subset donors had higher generation probabilities.

The CDR3 contains 13 residues, cysteine and phenylalanine counted. Only the CDR3 part of the read is kept: 39 bases, read in frame from the first base. The germline V gene gives CDR1 as SGHVS and CDR2 as FNYEAQ. V ends up 5 bases short and J 2 bases short, with an unmatched junction base count of 3. The chain is made from TRBV7-6 and TRBJ2-7; 7 junctional bases match TRBD2. The sample comprised naive CD8+ T cells sorted from blood. The sample's cell subset or site, from its label and the paper: CD45RA+CCR7+. This clonotype originated in a man aged 25 to 40 in good health. DNA sequence: TGTGCCAGCAGCCCGACTAGCACCTACGAGCAGTACTTC. Its translation is CASSPTSTYEQYF.